The 28 T cell receptor beta chains listed next were all sequenced from one sample in a study of PD-1 blockade in classical Hodgkin lymphoma. TCRdb's table, derived via immunoSEQ multiplex PCR, lists solely in-frame clones and lacks some. The data hold under 20,000 clones, with 70% to 85% observed a single time. Time point meaning: cycle 4 day 1 (C4D1), after 5 to 7 weeks of nivolumab. Each of the patients experienced relapse following autologous stem cell transplantation, and their brentuximab vedotin exposure differed. The sample in question was peripheral blood mononuclear cells (PBMCs), obtained before the fourth cycle of nivolumab. The source is a human donor with classical Hodgkin lymphoma.

The V and J genes are TRBV5-1 and TRBJ1-4; D gene unclear. Germline CDR1 reads SGHRS; CDR2 reads YFSETQ. With 0 bases removed from V and 8 bases from J, the gap between germline ends came to 11 bases. This CDR3 is built from 14 residues. The CDR3: CASSLAGNREKLFF. The CDR3 nucleotides are TGCGCCAGCAGCTTGGCCGGTAATAGAGAAAAACTGTTTTTT. The variable domain in full, completed from reference TRBV5-1 and TRBJ1-4, reads KAGVTQTPRYLIKTRGQQVTLSCSPISGHRSVSWYQQTPGQGLQFLFEYFSETQRNKGNFPGRFSGRQFSNSRSEMNVSTLELGDSALYLCASSLAGNREKLFFGSGTQLSVL.

The genes are TRBV6-9 and TRBJ1-1; D unclear. Germline-derived CDR1 and CDR2 are MNHGY and SVAAGI. V gave up 3 bases and J gave up 8 bases, with 16 bases separating them. This CDR3 has 14 amino acids. CDR3 sequence (DNA): TGTGCCAGCAGTTACGCAACCCCGGACGGAGAAGCTTTCTTT. Translation gives CASSYATPDGEAFF.

This chain joins TRBV5-1 and TRBJ2-1; D is perhaps TRBD2 (5 bases). The CDR3 loop spans 14 amino acids. Germline V gene lookup returns CDR1 SGHRS and CDR2 YFSETQ. The V end was cut by 0 bases, the J end by 5 bases, with 9 bases between. The CDR3 bases are TGCGCCAGCAGCTTGGAGACTACCCACAATGAGCAGTTCTTC. Translating gives CASSLETTHNEQFF.

In its sample, this clone was seen once. The rearrangement joins TRBV7-2 to TRBJ2-7; the D is unclear. V lost 6 bases and J 4 bases, leaving 10 bases between the germline ends. This CDR3 region has 12 residues. Germline-derived CDR1 and CDR2 are SGHTA and FQGNSA. The CDR3 DNA sequence: TGTGCCAGCAGTCCCGAACGTTACGAGCAGTACTTC. This gives the protein CASSPERYEQYF. The complete variable domain, with remaining parts taken from reference TRBV7-2 and TRBJ2-7, reads GAGVSQSPSNKVTEKGKDVELRCDPISGHTALYWYRQSLGQGLEFLIYFQGNSAPDKSGLPSDRFSAERTGGSVSTLTIQRTQQEDSAVYLCASSPERYEQYFGPGTRLTVT.

CDR3 residues: CASSPTPILNTEAFF. DNA for the CDR3: TGCGCCAGCAGCCCGACACCTATATTGAACACTGAAGCTTTCTTT. V usage is TRBV4-1 and J usage is TRBJ1-1, with D unclear. Per the germline V gene, CDR1 is MGHRA and CDR2 is YSYEKL. The CDR3 has 15 residues. V lost 4 bases, J lost 0 bases, and 12 bases lay in between.

V usage is TRBV25-1 and J usage is TRBJ1-2; D not resolved. The germline V gene encodes CDR1 MGHDK and CDR2 SYGVNS. The CDR3 has 12 amino acids. Between the trimmed V and J ends, which lost 5 bases and 2 bases, there was a span of 6 bases. The CDR3 DNA is TGTGCCAGCAGTTTACAAAACTATGGCTACACCTTC. Encoded protein: CASSLQNYGYTF.

The rearrangement joins TRBV21-1 to TRBJ2-1; TRBD2, the table's D call, lacks a check against the DNA. TRBV21-1 counts as a pseudogene. This CDR3 comprises 14 residues. The DNA of the CDR3 is TGTGCCAGCAGCAAAACTATGTCCCCCACTGAGCAGTTCTTC. Its translation: CASSKTMSPTEQFF.

This clone has just a few counts. The chain links TRBV30 to TRBJ2-1, with 7 bases fitting TRBD2. Trimming took 2 bases from V and 5 from J; bases not matched to a gene: 12. This CDR3 is built from 16 residues. Germline V lookup: CDR1 GTSNPN, CDR2 SVGIG (reference sequence). The CDR3 DNA reads as TGTGCCTGGAGTTCACCCGACCGGGACTATAACAATGAGCAGTTCTTC. Translation gives CAWSSPDRDYNNEQFF.

The chain is built from TRBV30 and TRBJ1-1; weak D call: TRBD1 (6 bases). Germline V lookup: CDR1 GTSNPN, CDR2 SVGIG (reference sequence). Trimming left V 4 bases short and J 1 base short, with 10 bases between. This CDR3 is built from 13 residues. The CDR3 DNA reads as TGTGCCTGGAACGGGGGCTCGAACACTGAAGCTTTCTTT. It codes for CAWNGGSNTEAFF.

The genes are TRBV2 and TRBJ2-2; D ambiguous. Trimming removed 7 bases from V and 8 bases from J, with 8 bases in between. There are 11 residues in the CDR3. The germline CDR1 and CDR2 sequences are SNHLY and FYNNEI. The CDR3 spells CASTTRGELFF. The CDR3 nucleotides read TGTGCCAGCACTACCAGGGGGGAGCTGTTTTTT. The full variable domain, completed using reference TRBV2 and TRBJ2-2, is EPEVTQTPSHQVTQMGQEVILRCVPISNHLYFYWYRQILGQKVEFLVSFYNNEISEKSEIFDDQFSVERPDGSNFTLKIRSTKLEDSAMYFCASTTRGELFFGEGSRLTVL.

V and J are TRBV7-8 and TRBJ1-5; D ambiguous. The CDR3 extends over 14 amino acids. Trimming removed 1 base at V and 4 bases at J, with 8 bases between. The germline V gene encodes CDR1 SGHVS and CDR2 FQNEAQ. This CDR3 reads CASSLGRFNQPQHF. DNA for the CDR3: TGTGCCAGCAGCTTAGGCAGGTTTAATCAGCCCCAGCATTTT.

This clone is deemed medium-sized. This sequence joins TRBV27 and TRBJ1-6; D remains ambiguous. This CDR3 is 15 amino acids long. Trimming shortened V by 7 bases and J by 0 bases, and 10 bases separated the two germline ends. CDR1 and CDR2 (germline): MNHEY, SMNVEV (reference sequence). The CDR3 DNA reads as TGTGCCAGCACCAGGCTGAGCTCCTATAATTCACCCCTCCACTTT. Its translation: CASTRLSSYNSPLHF.

A single count supports this clone. The gene calls are TRBV7-7 and TRBJ2-5; 15 bases fit TRBD2. J gave up 5 bases and V 1 base, and 11 bases lay outside the gene matches. CDR1 SSHAT and CDR2 FNYEAQ come from the germline V gene (reference sequence). The CDR3 runs to 19 residues. This CDR3 is CASSLGPPGLAGGGETQYF. The CDR3 DNA reads TGTGCCAGCAGCTTAGGGCCTCCGGGACTAGCGGGGGGTGGGGAGACCCAGTACTTC.

The chain couples TRBV5-1 to TRBJ2-1; the D gene is possibly TRBD2 (7 bases). The CDR3 spans 14 residues. V was clipped by 0 bases and J by 9 bases, with 13 bases between them. The germline V gene encodes CDR1 SGHRS and CDR2 YFSETQ. The chain's CDR3 is CASSLDEGGGEQFF. Here the CDR3 DNA reads TGCGCCAGCAGCTTGGACGAGGGGGGGGGTGAGCAGTTCTTC.

This clone was counted only a few times. The gene calls are TRBV12-5 and TRBJ2-1, with 12 bases lining up with TRBD1. The CDR3 has 21 residues. CDR1 LGHNT and CDR2 FRNRAP come from the germline V gene. V was pared by 6 bases and J by 0 bases, with 18 bases of the junction left unmatched. The CDR3 bases are TGTGCTAGTGGCAGGGACAGGGGGCTAAGCATGTCTGCGATCTCCTACAATGAGCAGTTCTTC. Its translation is CASGRDRGLSMSAISYNEQFF.

This clone was seen more than once but under ten times. The genes are TRBV7-9 and TRBJ1-2; D uncertain. In germline, CDR1 is SEHNR, CDR2 FQNEAQ (reference sequence). V was pared by 2 bases and J by 2 bases, with 15 bases between. The CDR3 consists of 16 residues. This CDR3 is CASSLKNWESNYGYTF. CDR3 sequence (DNA): TGTGCCAGCAGCTTAAAGAACTGGGAGTCGAACTATGGCTACACCTTC.

This clone was seen a single time. The genes are TRBV2 and TRBJ2-7, with 9 bases identical to TRBD2. The V gene end was trimmed by 0 bases and the J gene end by 12 bases; junction bases not matched to a gene: 6. This CDR3 is built from 13 residues. Germline CDR1 and CDR2: SNHLY and FYNNEI. The CDR3 here is CASSEASQGLAYF. The CDR3 DNA is TGTGCCAGCAGTGAAGCTTCCCAGGGACTAGCGTACTTC.

The chain carries TRBV18 and TRBJ2-5; D unclear. Germline lookup yields CDR1 KGHSH and CDR2 LQKENI. V shed 6 bases and J shed 1 base, with 3 bases lying between them. The CDR3 consists of 11 residues. CDR3 protein: CASSSQETQYF. The CDR3 DNA follows: TGTGCCAGCTCCAGCCAAGAGACCCAGTACTTC.

V gene TRBV6-6 combines with J gene TRBJ2-7, with D unclear. Trimming cost V 6 bases and J 3 bases, with 9 bases left between them. This CDR3 contains 12 residues. Per the germline V gene, CDR1 is MNHNY and CDR2 is SVGAGI (reference sequence). In DNA, the CDR3 is TGTGCCAGCAGCCCCGAACGCTACGAGCAGTACTTC. Its protein product is CASSPERYEQYF.

There are a few counts of this clone. The chain links TRBV27 to TRBJ2-7, with 10 positions matching TRBD2. J lost 7 bases, V lost 4 bases, and 7 bases had no gene match. CDR1 MNHEY and CDR2 SMNVEV come from the germline V gene (reference sequence). The CDR3 runs 14 residues. This CDR3 reads CASSSTGLALEQYF. CDR3 nucleotides: TGTGCCAGCAGTTCTACGGGACTAGCGTTAGAGCAGTACTTC.

This chain joins TRBV27 and TRBJ1-2, with 7 bases lining up with TRBD1. Looked up from germline, CDR1 is MNHEY and CDR2 is SMNVEV (reference sequence). The CDR3 sequence is 14 residues long. Losses at the gene ends were 3 bases for V and 6 bases for J; bases not matched to a gene: 7. CDR3 amino acids: CASSFKYRGDGYTF. DNA of the CDR3: TGTGCCAGCAGTTTTAAATACAGGGGCGATGGCTACACCTTC.

V is TRBV19 and J is TRBJ1-1, with D tentatively TRBD1 (6 bases). The CDR3 totals 11 residues. The ends were cut back, 6 bases at V and 6 bases at J, with 8 bases in the middle. Germline lookup yields CDR1 LNHDA and CDR2 SQIVND (reference sequence). The CDR3 nucleotides are TGTGCCAGTAGCCAGGGGTCTGAAGCTTTCTTT. Translation: CASSQGSEAFF. Filled out from reference TRBV19 and TRBJ1-1, the complete variable domain reads DGGITQSPKYLFRKEGQNVTLSCEQNLNHDAMYWYRQDPGQGLRLIYYSQIVNDFQKGDIAEGYSVSREKKESFPLTVTSAQKNPTAFYLCASSQGSEAFFGQGTRLTVV.

This clone rates as medium-sized. The rearrangement joins TRBV7-6 to TRBJ1-1; 8 bases match TRBD1. The CDR3 has 15 amino acids. From germline, CDR1 is SGHVS and CDR2 FNYEAQ. V gave up 3 bases and J gave up 6 bases; unmatched junction bases: 9. This CDR3 reads CASSFLTGERSEAFF. For the CDR3, the DNA is TGTGCCAGCAGCTTCCTGACAGGGGAGAGGTCTGAAGCTTTCTTT.

V is TRBV7-9 and J is TRBJ2-7, with D possibly matching TRBD1 (5 bases). The CDR3 is 14 amino acids. V was trimmed by 0 bases and J by 6 bases, leaving 12 bases between them. Germline V gene sequence: CDR1 SEHNR, CDR2 FQNEAQ (reference sequence). CDR3 protein: CASSLAARGSEQYF. The CDR3 DNA sequence: TGTGCCAGCAGCTTAGCGGCAAGGGGTAGCGAGCAGTACTTC.

The chain links TRBV15 to TRBJ2-7, with a weak D call TRBD1 (5 bases). CDR3 size: 13 residues. Trimming took off 3 bases at V and 6 bases at J, with 12 bases between the two ends. CDR1 is LNHNV and CDR2 is YYDKDF in the germline V gene (reference sequence). The CDR3 region is CATSRQGSSEQYF. Written as DNA, the CDR3 is TGTGCCACCAGCAGGCAGGGATCTAGCGAGCAGTACTTC. Drawing the rest from reference TRBV15 and TRBJ2-7, the complete variable domain is DAMVIQNPRYQVTQFGKPVTLSCSQTLNHNVMYWYQQKSSQAPKLLFHYYDKDFNNEADTPDNFQSRRPNTSFCFLDIRSPGLGDTAMYLCATSRQGSSEQYFGPGTRLTVT.

CDR3 residues: CASTGTVYNEQFF. For the CDR3, the DNA is TGTGCCAGCACCGGGACGGTCTACAATGAGCAGTTCTTC. The chain is built from TRBV6-1 and TRBJ2-7; the D call may be TRBD1 or TRBD2 (5 bases each). TRBJ2-1 matches the DNA end more closely, so the J call is doubtful. The CDR3 runs 13 residues. Looked up from germline, CDR1 is MNHNS and CDR2 is SASEGT.

The chain is built from TRBV2 and TRBJ2-1; D not certain. V was clipped by 6 bases and J by 11 bases, with 11 bases between them. CDR1 and CDR2 from the germline V gene are SNHLY and FYNNEI. The CDR3 loop spans 11 amino acids. This CDR3 reads CASSAGQKQFF. The CDR3 bases are TGTGCCAGCAGCGCTGGGCAGAAGCAGTTCTTC.

This clone came up a few times. The rearrangement joins TRBV6-6 to TRBJ1-5; TRBD1 might be the D (5 bases). This CDR3 spans 15 amino acids. Germline lookup yields CDR1 MNHNY and CDR2 SVGAGI (reference sequence). V was cut by 4 bases and J by 2 bases, with 12 bases left in between. The chain's CDR3 is CASSWASGGNQPQHF. Written as DNA, the CDR3 is TGTGCCAGCAGTTGGGCCTCGGGGGGCAATCAGCCCCAGCATTTT.